Following are 12 T cell receptor beta chains from one sample sequenced in a study of tumor-infiltrating lymphocytes in localized non-small cell lung cancer. The protocol was immunoSEQ multiplex PCR, while the TCRdb copy is restricted to in-frame clones and leaves out a portion. The data show fewer than 25,000 clones, roughly 80% seen once. The sequencing input was lung tumor tissue. The receptors here all came from a human donor with non-small cell lung cancer.

CDR3 coding DNA: TGTGCCAGTAGTTTGGGGTCCGGGGTGGATACGCAGTATTTT. The encoded protein is CASSLGSGVDTQYF. The J gene is TRBJ2-3, the V gene TRBV19; D is perhaps TRBD2 (5 bases). This CDR3 comprises 14 residues. CDR1 LNHDA and CDR2 SQIVND come from the germline V gene (reference sequence). Trimming shortened V by 5 bases and J by 6 bases, and 15 bases separated the two germline ends.

The CDR3: CATSRVREGTHEQYF. CDR3 DNA: TGTGCCACCAGCAGAGTGCGGGAGGGAACCCACGAGCAGTACTTC. The J gene is TRBJ2-7, the V gene TRBV15; 9 nucleotides align to TRBD2. Germline trimming cut 1 base from V and 5 bases from J; bases unmatched to any gene: 6. Germline CDR1 and CDR2: LNHNV and YYDKDF (reference sequence). CDR3 length: 15 residues.

The rearrangement joins TRBV7-2 to TRBJ1-5; no reliable D call. Germline CDR1 SGHTA, CDR2 FQGNSA. Trimming stripped 2 bases from V and 5 bases from J, with 4 bases between. CDR3 size: 12 residues. DNA of the CDR3: TGTGCCAGCAGCTTAATGGATCAGCCCCAGCATTTT. The encoded protein is CASSLMDQPQHF. Using reference TRBV7-2 and TRBJ1-5 for the parts outside the CDR3, the full variable domain is GAGVSQSPSNKVTEKGKDVELRCDPISGHTALYWYRQSLGQGLEFLIYFQGNSAPDKSGLPSDRFSAERTGGSVSTLTIQRTQQEDSAVYLCASSLMDQPQHFGDGTRLSIL.

V gene TRBV5-1 combines with J gene TRBJ2-7; 8 bases map to TRBD2. Per germline, CDR1 SGHRS and CDR2 YFSETQ. The V gene end was trimmed by 5 bases and the J gene end by 2 bases; junction bases not matched to a gene: 9. The CDR3 has 15 amino acids. The CDR3 DNA is TGCGCCAGCAGTCCCGTAAGCGGGGGAACCTACGAGCAGTACTTC. The encoded protein is CASSPVSGGTYEQYF.

The chain couples TRBV18 to TRBJ2-3; 8 bases agree with TRBD1. The CDR3 is made up of 15 amino acids. V shed 4 bases and J 4 bases; nucleotides not matched to a gene: 7. Germline V gene data show CDR1 as KGHSH and CDR2 as LQKENI. CDR3 amino acids: CASSRTGSVADTQYF. CDR3 coding DNA: TGTGCCAGCTCACGGACAGGGAGTGTGGCAGATACGCAGTATTTT.

The chain employs TRBV6-5 and TRBJ1-1, with D unclear. Trimming removed 6 bases from V and 5 bases from J, with 7 bases in between. The CDR3 sequence is 11 residues long. The germline V gene has CDR1 MNHEY and CDR2 SVGAGI. CDR3 in amino acids: CASRSRTEAFF. The CDR3 bases are TGTGCCAGCAGGAGCCGAACTGAAGCTTTCTTT.

Concerning this clone itself: Different DNA sequences within this sample yield the same CDR3. The CDR3 sequence is CSVGKETQYF. The CDR3 bases are TGCAGCGTTGGGAAAGAGACCCAGTACTTC. The V gene is TRBV29-1, the J gene TRBJ2-5; no reliable D call. The CDR3 is 10 amino acids. The germline V gene has CDR1 SQVTM and CDR2 ANQGSEA. V lost 4 bases, J lost 3 bases, and 3 bases lay in between.

The V gene is TRBV9, the J gene TRBJ1-2, with TRBD1 as a possible D gene (5 bases). Germline CDR1 is SGDLS and CDR2 is YYNGEE. This CDR3 contains 15 residues. Trimming removed 3 bases at V and 8 bases at J, with 20 bases between. The CDR3 coding sequence is TGTGCCAGCAGCGGAGCGCCCGGGGCTTTGGAGGGCTACACCTTC. This translates into CASSGAPGALEGYTF.

This clone was observed a single time. The V gene is TRBV2, the J gene TRBJ2-3; D remains ambiguous. The V gene's germline CDR1 is SNHLY and CDR2 FYNNEI. The CDR3 consists of 12 residues. V gave up 4 bases and J gave up 4 bases, with 6 bases separating them. DNA for the CDR3: TGTGCCAGCAGTGTGATCGCAGATACGCAGTATTTT. Translation gives CASSVIADTQYF.

V gene TRBV6-1 combines with J gene TRBJ2-7; D is ambiguous. The CDR3 spans 12 residues. Germline-derived CDR1 and CDR2 are MNHNS and SASEGT. V was pared by 3 bases and J by 6 bases, with 9 bases between. CDR3 protein: CASSDQGSEQYF. The CDR3 coding sequence is TGTGCCAGCAGTGATCAAGGATCCGAGCAGTACTTC.

The DNA for the CDR3 is TGTGCCAGCTCACCATTACAGGGGTCAGATACGCAGTATTTT. This gives the protein CASSPLQGSDTQYF. V is TRBV18 and J is TRBJ2-3; 7 bases fit TRBD1. The germline V gene has CDR1 KGHSH and CDR2 LQKENI. There are 14 residues in the CDR3. V trimming: 2 bases; J trimming: 4 bases; junction bases outside the gene matches: 3.

This sequence joins TRBV29-1 and TRBJ1-2; unclear D gene. The CDR3 is 12 residues long. Germline-derived CDR1 and CDR2 are SQVTM and ANQGSEA. Deletions cut 1 base from V and 8 bases from J, with 11 bases between. This chain's CDR3 is CSVEVGFGGYTF. The CDR3 coding sequence is TGCAGCGTTGAAGTAGGCTTTGGGGGCTACACCTTC.